This T cell receptor beta chain was identified in a study of PD-1 blockade in classical Hodgkin lymphoma. The study's findings and limits: Newly diagnosed patients had diversity similar to the baseline diversity of complete responders.

Each patient's relapse followed autologous stem cell transplantation, and brentuximab vedotin exposure varied. CDR3 length: 15 residues. Germline loops: CDR1 GTSNPN, CDR2 SVGIG (reference sequence). Trimming left V 0 bases short and J 5 bases short, with 13 bases between. Clones were read by immunoSEQ multiplex PCR, and TCRdb kept only the in-frame ones, dropping some. The sample shows around 12,000 clones, approximately 81% of them seen only once. A remark on this clone: The target antigen is unknown.

This chain uses TRBV30 with TRBJ1-4; tentatively, D is TRBD1 (5 bases). The sequenced sample was peripheral blood mononuclear cells (PBMCs), obtained at baseline. The clonotype comes from a human donor with classical Hodgkin lymphoma. CDR3 residues: CAWSVLGGWNEKLFF. In DNA form, the CDR3 reads TGTGCCTGGAGTGTACTGGGGGGATGGAATGAAAAACTGTTTTTT.